The rows below give T cell receptor beta chains drawn from one sample of a study of breast tumors, draining lymph nodes, adjacent tissues. TCRdb processed the multiplex PCR reads anew with MiXCR; each CDR3 protein has one entry. The table lists about 80,000 distinct CDR3 sequences, approximately 19% of them singletons, with over 2% in the top ten. The specimen sequenced was axillary lymph node tissue. Receptors originate from a female donor with breast cancer. Some clones in this sample may be carry-over from other donors' samples. Each CDR3 is given with its conserved first and last residue. The D gene is left open where the match is weak. The size of a clone is reported for some rows only, either as once, few or many, or as a class for expanded clones.

v_call	d_call	clone_size	j_call	cdr3_aa	cdr3_nt
TRBV7-9	-	many	TRBJ2-3	CASSEGHTDTQYF	TGTGCCAGCAGTGAGGGCCACACAGATACGCAGTATTTT
TRBV12-3/TRBV12-4	TRBD2	-	TRBJ2-4	CASSSAGGAGNIQYF	TGTGCCAGCAGTTCGGCGGGAGGGGCGGGCAACATTCAGTACTTC
TRBV5-1	-	many	TRBJ2-5	CASSLGPGIETQYF	TGCGCCAGCAGCTTGGGTCCGGGGATAGAGACCCAGTACTTC
TRBV6-5	TRBD1	many	TRBJ2-5	CASSYSVSGGFVETQYF	TGTGCCAGCAGTTACTCGGTGTCAGGGGGCTTCGTAGAGACCCAGTACTTC
TRBV15	-	many	TRBJ1-4	CATKSGRGAPNEKLFF	TGTGCCACCAAATCGGGGAGGGGGGCACCCAATGAAAAACTGTTTTTT
TRBV9	-	many	TRBJ2-7	CASSVDGRAYEQYF	TGTGCCAGCAGCGTCGACGGGCGAGCCTACGAGCAGTACTTC
TRBV7-9	TRBD2	many	TRBJ2-7	CASSRKGLAGDHEQYF	TGTGCCAGCAGCCGAAAGGGACTAGCGGGAGACCACGAGCAGTACTTC
TRBV7-9	TRBD2	once	TRBJ2-1	CASSLGLAGVLGNEQFF	TGTGCCAGCAGCCTCGGACTAGCGGGAGTTCTGGGCAATGAGCAGTTCTTC
TRBV20-1	-	few	TRBJ2-4	CSGRDPGVRDIQYF	TGCAGTGGTAGAGATCCCGGGGTGAGAGACATTCAGTACTTC
TRBV6-2/TRBV6-3	-	few	TRBJ1-5	CASSYSRGPQHF	TGTGCCAGCAGTTACTCCCGGGGGCCCCAGCATTTT
TRBV5-6	-	many	TRBJ2-5	CASSLLAMYQETQYF	TGTGCCAGCAGCTTGCTGGCGATGTACCAAGAGACCCAGTACTTC
TRBV6-1	TRBD1	many	TRBJ1-2	CASSGAGGIYGYTF	TGTGCCAGCAGTGGAGCAGGGGGTATCTATGGCTACACCTTC
TRBV7-8	-	many	TRBJ1-2	CASSQDAFVNGYTF	TGTGCCAGCAGCCAAGATGCGTTTGTGAATGGCTACACCTTC
TRBV5-4	TRBD2	many	TRBJ2-3	CASSLVLLAGGTDTQYF	TGTGCCAGCAGCTTGGTATTGCTAGCGGGAGGCACAGATACGCAGTATTTT
TRBV5-8	-	many	TRBJ1-2	CASGEEWGYTF	TGTGCCAGCGGAGAAGAGTGGGGCTACACCTTC
TRBV6-6	-	many	TRBJ2-7	CASSLSAPGSYEQYF	TGTGCCAGCAGTTTGAGCGCCCCAGGTTCCTACGAGCAGTACTTC
TRBV6-6	-	many	TRBJ2-7	CASSLSRAYEQYF	TGTGCCAGCAGTCTTTCGAGGGCCTACGAGCAGTACTTC
TRBV4-1	-	many	TRBJ2-3	CASSQVGADTQYF	TGCGCCAGCAGCCAAGTGGGGGCAGATACGCAGTATTTT
TRBV11-2	TRBD2	many	TRBJ2-1	CASSLDWGGLAGVRVFF	TGTGCCAGCAGCTTAGATTGGGGGGGACTAGCGGGGGTCCGGGTGTTCTTC
TRBV9	-	many	TRBJ1-6	CASSSGYNSPLHF	TGTGCCAGTTCATCAGGTTATAATTCACCCCTCCACTTT
TRBV20-1	-	many	TRBJ2-7	CSASLPGRYEQYF	TGCAGTGCTAGCCTCCCCGGGCGCTACGAGCAGTACTTC
TRBV9	-	many	TRBJ2-1	CASSATGESYNEQFF	TGTGCCAGCAGCGCGACAGGAGAATCCTACAATGAGCAGTTCTTC
TRBV7-8	-	many	TRBJ2-7	CASSLGGIAETYEQYF	TGTGCCAGCAGCCTAGGAGGGATAGCGGAGACCTACGAGCAGTACTTC
TRBV9	-	many	TRBJ2-3	CASSVEGYTQYF	TGTGCCAGCAGCGTAGAGGGGTATACGCAGTATTTT
TRBV6-2/TRBV6-3	-	many	TRBJ2-5	CASGDSTQYF	TGTGCCAGCGGTGACTCGACCCAGTACTTC
TRBV6-2/TRBV6-3	-	few	TRBJ2-5	CASSYRPRGGGGETQYF	TGTGCCAGCAGTTATCGACCCCGGGGTGGGGGAGGAGAGACCCAGTACTTC
TRBV6-5	TRBD2	many	TRBJ2-3	CASSYSTSGNTDTQYF	TGTGCCAGCAGTTACTCGACTAGCGGGAACACAGATACGCAGTATTTT
TRBV7-9	-	many	TRBJ1-2	CASSLWGKGGDGYTF	TGTGCCAGCAGCTTATGGGGGAAGGGAGGAGATGGCTACACCTTC
TRBV10-3	-	many	TRBJ1-2	CAIKDSARHGYTF	TGTGCCATCAAGGACAGCGCCCGCCATGGCTACACCTTC
TRBV6-2/TRBV6-3	-	many	TRBJ2-2	CASSYSRQTGELFF	TGTGCCAGCAGTTACTCTCGACAGACCGGGGAGCTGTTTTTT
TRBV7-2	-	many	TRBJ2-7	CASSLALYGQQYF	TGTGCCAGCAGCCTTGCTTTATATGGTCAGCAGTACTTC
TRBV20-1	-	many	TRBJ1-6	CSASLGGRSYNSPLHF	TGCAGTGCTAGTTTGGGCGGCCGCTCCTATAATTCACCCCTCCACTTT
TRBV5-1	-	many	TRBJ2-7	CASSFSGGSSYEQYF	TGCGCCAGCAGCTTTAGCGGAGGGAGCTCCTACGAGCAGTACTTC
TRBV19	TRBD2	many	TRBJ2-3	CASSTRGRELAGDMNTQYF	TGTGCCAGTAGTACGAGAGGACGTGAACTAGCGGGGGACATGAATACGCAGTATTTT
TRBV5-1	TRBD2	many	TRBJ2-1	CASSLYSGRGKYNEQFF	TGCGCCAGCAGCTTGTACAGCGGGAGGGGGAAATACAATGAGCAGTTCTTC
TRBV28	-	-	TRBJ2-1	CASSLFKGYNEQFF	TGTGCCAGCAGTTTATTCAAGGGTTACAATGAGCAGTTCTTC
TRBV2	TRBD2	many	TRBJ2-3	CASSTGLAGASDTQYF	TGTGCCAGCAGTACTGGACTAGCGGGAGCATCAGATACGCAGTATTTT
TRBV5-4	TRBD2	many	TRBJ2-7	CASSPVSGRIAYEQYF	TGTGCCAGCAGCCCCGTCAGCGGGAGGATCGCCTACGAGCAGTACTTC
TRBV18	TRBD1	-	TRBJ1-4	CASSRTGDKLFF	TGTGCCAGCTCACGGACAGGCGATAAACTGTTTTTT
TRBV6-1	-	many	TRBJ1-2	CASSSVGGSYGYTF	TGTGCCAGCAGCTCAGTGGGGGGCTCCTATGGCTACACCTTC
TRBV4-2	-	many	TRBJ1-2	CASSPRGITNYGYTF	TGTGCCAGCAGCCCCCGGGGGATTACTAACTATGGCTACACCTTC
TRBV4-1	TRBD1	few	TRBJ2-1	CASSQAPRGPTYNEQFF	TGCGCCAGCAGCCAAGCTCCCAGGGGGCCGACCTACAATGAGCAGTTCTTC
TRBV2	TRBD2	many	TRBJ2-2	CASTRGFAGGGELFF	TGTGCCAGCACGAGGGGCTTTGCGGGAGGCGGGGAGCTGTTTTTT
TRBV20-1	TRBD2	many	TRBJ2-7	CSAMGTSGLYEQYF	TGCAGTGCGATGGGGACTAGCGGACTCTACGAGCAGTACTTC
TRBV6-2/TRBV6-3	TRBD1	many	TRBJ2-2	CASSRRTGAHTGELFF	TGTGCCAGCAGCCGTCGGACAGGGGCCCACACCGGGGAGCTGTTTTTT
TRBV4-1	-	many	TRBJ2-7	CASSQDPSGVNEQYF	TGCGCCAGCAGCCAAGATCCGAGCGGAGTAAACGAGCAGTACTTC
TRBV6-2/TRBV6-3	TRBD1	few	TRBJ1-5	CASSYSTGGNQPQHF	TGTGCCAGCAGTTATTCGACAGGGGGCAATCAGCCCCAGCATTTT
TRBV24-1	TRBD2	many	TRBJ2-3	CATSKAGTSGRDTQYF	TGTGCCACCAGTAAGGCAGGGACTAGCGGGAGAGATACGCAGTATTTT
TRBV19	-	many	TRBJ2-1	CASSAPKGGKNEQFF	TGTGCCAGTAGCGCTCCCAAGGGAGGTAAGAATGAGCAGTTCTTC
TRBV7-7	-	many	TRBJ2-7	CASSLAEAAEQYF	TGTGCTAGCAGCTTAGCGGAGGCGGCCGAGCAGTACTTC
TRBV20-1	-	many	TRBJ2-7	CSARVAEALYF	TGCAGTGCTAGAGTGGCCGAGGCTCTGTACTTC
TRBV7-2	-	few	TRBJ2-3	CASSRGRADTQYF	TGTGCCAGCAGCCGGGGGCGGGCAGATACGCAGTATTTT
TRBV30	-	few	TRBJ2-2	CAWSLALNTGELFF	TGTGCCTGGAGTTTAGCCCTGAACACCGGGGAGCTGTTTTTT
TRBV20-1	TRBD2	many	TRBJ2-3	CSATTPGLAGTDTQYF	TGCAGTGCTACGACACCGGGACTAGCGGGCACAGATACGCAGTATTTT
TRBV20-1	-	many	TRBJ2-3	CSRSRTSTDTQYF	TGCAGTCGTAGCCGGACAAGCACAGATACGCAGTATTTT
TRBV4-2	-	many	TRBJ2-7	CASSQEAGTQTGYEQYF	TGTGCCAGCAGCCAAGAAGCCGGGACTCAAACGGGCTACGAGCAGTACTTC
TRBV2	TRBD2	-	TRBJ2-5	CASSQSGLARGGETQYF	TGTGCCAGCAGCCAGTCCGGACTAGCGAGAGGGGGGGAGACCCAGTACTTC
TRBV4-3	-	many	TRBJ2-1	CASSQVGATYNEQFF	TGCGCCAGCAGCCAAGTTGGCGCCACCTACAATGAGCAGTTCTTC